This T cell receptor (beta chain) was obtained from a study of CD8 T cells in ankylosing spondylitis. This clonotype qualifies as large. Antigen unknown. TCRdb analysed the 5' RACE reads with MiXCR anew, one entry per CDR3 protein. Of some 26,000 distinct CDR3 sequences in the sample, less than 20% were seen once. Study results and limitations: Disease-associated clones were reportedly significantly overrepresented in matched ankylosing spondylitis synovial fluid. Clones linked to the disease showed a CD8+ phenotype. They occurred at relatively low frequencies in peripheral blood.

This CDR3 has 15 amino acids. CDR1 is SGHRS and CDR2 is YFSETQ in the germline V gene. Deletions cut 0 bases from V and 6 bases from J, with 16 bases between. V usage is TRBV5-1 and J usage is TRBJ2-7, with TRBD2 as a possible D gene (6 bases). The TCR originated in a male donor with ankylosing spondylitis or in good health (not recorded which). Sequencing was done on a sample of blood. CDR3 in amino acids: CASSLAFGQGGEQYF. DNA for the CDR3: TGCGCCAGCAGCTTGGCCTTCGGGCAGGGAGGCGAGCAGTACTTC.